The clone carrying this T cell receptor (beta chain) was found many times. Its target is unknown. The data derive from a study of regulatory T cells in long-lasting Graves disease. According to the study, TCR beta libraries were built with iRepertoire HTBI primers and CDR3-region Arm-PCR. TCRdb independently ran MiXCR on the multiplex PCR reads; one entry per CDR3 protein. Among a few hundred thousand distinct CDR3 sequences listed, approximately 23% were seen once. Study findings and constraints: Compared with new cases, persistent Graves' patients showed reduced TCR diversity. Patients with persistent disease showed a bias toward TRBV28, TRBJ1-2 and TRBJ2-5.

This CDR3 has 18 amino acids. Trimming left V 0 bases short and J 0 bases short, with 21 bases between. CDR1 and CDR2 from the germline V gene are DFQATT and SNEGSKA (reference sequence). Time point of the sample: persistent/refractory GD, antithyroid drugs over 5 years with positive TRAb. The TCR library was prepared using RNA isolated from PBMCs. The collection involved drawing approximately 9 milliliters of peripheral blood into EDTA tubes. This receptor was obtained from a woman aged 40 to 55 with Graves disease. The sequenced sample was peripheral blood mononuclear cells (PBMCs), obtained when the disease was refractory, from a patient treated with antithyroid drugs. The rearrangement uses TRBV20-1 and TRBJ2-7; D possibly corresponds to TRBD2 (6 bases). CDR3 in DNA: TGCAGTGCTAGAGATCCCCGTAGCGGTCGTGGTAGCTCCTACGAGCAGTACTTC. Protein: CSARDPRSGRGSSYEQYF.